Here is one T cell receptor beta chain with its context. Profiled with immunoSEQ multiplex PCR; TCRdb holds only in-frame clones, not every one. This sample has nearly 95,000 clones, with roughly 94% found just once. Between the trimmed V and J ends, which lost 2 bases and 6 bases, there was a span of 10 bases. This CDR3 region has 14 residues. Germline V gene sequence: CDR1 MNHEY, CDR2 SVGAGI. The data are from a study of siplizumab effects on memory and regulatory T cells. This TCR derives from a human donor in good health. The sequenced sample was non-Treg CD4+ T cells sorted from blood. V usage is TRBV6-5 and J usage is TRBJ2-2; D is possibly TRBD2 (5 bases). The CDR3 DNA follows: TGTGCCAGCAGTTACACGGGGTTAGCCGGGGAGCTGTTTTTT. Its protein product is CASSYTGLAGELFF.